The clone carrying this TCR beta chain was recorded many times. Arm-PCR with iRepertoire HTBI primers amplified the CDR3 regions for these TCR beta libraries. MiXCR, applied by TCRdb to the multiplex PCR reads, yields one record per CDR3 protein. Of hundreds of thousands of distinct CDR3 sequences listed, approximately 21% are singletons. This entry belongs to a study of regulatory T cells in long-lasting Graves disease. Time point described: persistent/refractory GD, antithyroid drugs over 5 years with positive TRAb. RNA from PBMCs was the source of the TCR library. Under American Thyroid Association guidelines, Graves' disease was diagnosed. As a group, patients came from one endocrinology department in Xi'an, China. Germline V gene lookup returns CDR1 MNHNS and CDR2 SASEGT. The trim removed 7 bases at V and 5 bases at J, leaving 9 bases unmatched. There are 14 residues in the CDR3.

This receptor was taken from a female donor with Graves disease. V gene TRBV6-1 combines with J gene TRBJ2-7, with 9 bases matching TRBD1. The sample here was peripheral blood mononuclear cells (PBMCs), taken when the disease was refractory, from a patient treated with antithyroid drugs. The CDR3 nucleotides read TGTGCCAGCAAACCCGGGACAGGGCCCAACGAGCAGTACTTC. It encodes CASKPGTGPNEQYF.